The 10 T cell receptor beta chains below were found in one sample sequenced in a study of shared clonotypes between healthy human individuals. Assay used: immunoSEQ multiplex PCR; TCRdb lists only in-frame clones, some missing. The sample consists of around 600,000 clones, more than 95% of them appearing once. The sequenced sample consisted of naive CD4+ T cells sorted from blood. Sample subset: CD45RA+ positively selected. The source is a woman aged 25 to 39 in good health.

The table lists this clone with a count of one. The chain couples TRBV27 to TRBJ2-2; the match to TRBD1 covers 10 bases. Germline V gene sequence: CDR1 MNHEY, CDR2 SMNVEV (reference sequence). The V and J ends lost 5 bases and 6 bases, in that order; junction bases with no gene match: 12. The CDR3 totals 17 residues. In DNA, the CDR3 is TGTGCCAGCAGTCGACACCGGGACAGGGGTTTTTCCGGGGAGCTGTTTTTT. Encoded protein: CASSRHRDRGFSGELFF.

CDR3 sequence reads: CSVGGTGGINSYNEQFF. CDR3 nucleotide sequence: TGCAGCGTGGGCGGGACAGGGGGAATCAACTCCTACAATGAGCAGTTCTTC. The J gene is TRBJ2-1, the V gene TRBV29-1, with TRBD1 matching over 11 bases. The CDR3 is 17 amino acids. Trimming took 6 bases from V and 0 from J; bases not matched to a gene: 10. Germline V lookup: CDR1 SQVTM, CDR2 ANQGSEA.

This chain connects TRBV7-9 to TRBJ2-3; D is possibly TRBD1 or TRBD2 (6 bases each). CDR3 length equals 15 residues. CDR1 and CDR2 (germline): SEHNR, FQNEAQ (reference sequence). V was trimmed by 11 bases and J by 5 bases, leaving 23 bases between them. The CDR3 is CAGQWGASARDTQYF. As DNA, the CDR3 is TGTGCCGGGCAATGGGGGGCCTCGGCTAGAGATACGCAGTATTTT.

This chain connects TRBV5-6 to TRBJ1-1; a possible D gene is TRBD1 (6 bases). V lost 4 bases and J 8 bases, leaving 15 bases between the germline ends. This CDR3 has 13 residues. From germline, CDR1 is SGHDT and CDR2 YYEEEE. CDR3 nucleotide sequence: TGTGCCAGCAGCCTGACCGGGACATTAGAAGCTTTCTTT. This codes for CASSLTGTLEAFF. The full variable domain, completed using reference TRBV5-6 and TRBJ1-1, is DAGVTQSPTHLIKTRGQQVTLRCSPKSGHDTVSWYQQALGQGPQFIFQYYEEEERQRGNFPDRFSGHQFPNYSSELNVNALLLGDSALYLCASSLTGTLEAFFGQGTRLTVV.

This CDR3 reads CASSYGRGVYEQYF. In DNA, the CDR3 is TGTGCCAGCAGTTACGGCAGGGGGGTCTACGAGCAGTACTTC. The chain carries TRBV6-5 and TRBJ2-7; possible D gene TRBD1, 7 bases. Trimming shortened V by 2 bases and J by 3 bases, and 11 bases separated the two germline ends. Germline CDR1 MNHEY, CDR2 SVGAGI. The CDR3 contains 14 residues.

V is TRBV19 and J is TRBJ1-4; TRBD1 matches 9 bases. From germline, CDR1 is LNHDA and CDR2 SQIVND (reference sequence). The CDR3 is made up of 16 amino acids. Unmatched junction bases numbered 8, after V lost 7 bases and J lost 2 bases. The DNA of the CDR3 is TGTGCCAGTACCTCACAGGGGGCGGGGACTAATGAAAAACTGTTTTTT. This encodes CASTSQGAGTNEKLFF. The variable domain in full, with the rest retrieved from reference TRBV19 and TRBJ1-4, is DGGITQSPKYLFRKEGQNVTLSCEQNLNHDAMYWYRQDPGQGLRLIYYSQIVNDFQKGDIAEGYSVSREKKESFPLTVTSAQKNPTAFYLCASTSQGAGTNEKLFFGSGTQLSVL.

This rearrangement joins TRBV5-1 to TRBJ2-7; 14 bases align to TRBD2. The V gene end was trimmed by 3 bases and the J gene end by 2 bases; junction bases not matched to a gene: 7. The germline CDR1 and CDR2 sequences are SGHRS and YFSETQ. CDR3 length equals 17 residues. CDR3 residues: CASSSTSGRALTYEQYF. CDR3 sequence (DNA): TGCGCCAGCAGCTCGACTAGCGGGAGGGCCCTCACCTACGAGCAGTACTTC.

V usage is TRBV2 and J usage is TRBJ2-5; 13 positions match TRBD2. Germline V gene sequence: CDR1 SNHLY, CDR2 FYNNEI. The CDR3 spans 17 residues. The V gene end was trimmed by 5 bases and the J gene end by 4 bases; junction bases not matched to a gene: 10. The CDR3 DNA is TGTGCCAGCAGTCTCCTCGGGACTAGCGGGATCTCAGAGACCCAGTACTTC. It encodes CASSLLGTSGISETQYF.

V gene TRBV19 combines with J gene TRBJ2-4; D assignment may be TRBD1 or TRBD2 (5 bases each). The germline gives CDR1 LNHDA, CDR2 SQIVND (reference sequence). The CDR3 contains 14 residues. V gave up 6 bases and J gave up 12 bases, with 21 bases separating them. The CDR3 sequence is CASRAGQLGDGQYF. The CDR3 nucleotides read TGTGCCAGTAGGGCAGGGCAATTAGGGGACGGTCAGTACTTC.

The chain is built from TRBV27 and TRBJ2-7; TRBD1 is a possible D gene (5 bases). The germline V gene encodes CDR1 MNHEY and CDR2 SMNVEV (reference sequence). Trimming left V 1 base short and J 4 bases short, with 20 bases between. The CDR3 totals 17 residues. CDR3 loop: CASSLWRQQVTNYEQYF. For the CDR3, the DNA is TGTGCCAGCAGTTTATGGAGACAGCAAGTAACGAATTACGAGCAGTACTTC.